This passage covers 17 T cell receptor beta chains from one sample sequenced in a study of cytomegalovirus exposure and HLA in healthy donors (dated by TCRdb to 2016 to 2017). Receptor amplification or capture employed the immunoSEQ multiplex PCR assay. For the multiplex PCR, a mixture combining 60 forward primers for TCR Vbeta segments and 13 reverse primers for TCR Jbeta segments was used. TCRdb carries this immuneACCESS record with in-frame sequences only. Its versions omit some clonotypes, under half of them owing to an unresolved V gene in the studies checked, with the rest unexplained. In this sample's table one finds fewer than 60,000 clones. 6.5% to 8.5% of the sample is taken by the ten largest. Input material: PBMCs. The receptors stem from a woman aged 40 to 50 in good health and CMV-seronegative.

V is TRBV27 and J is TRBJ2-7, with TRBD2 matching over 8 bases. The CDR3 covers 15 residues. Germline V CDR1 and CDR2: MNHEY, SMNVEV (reference sequence). V lost 4 bases to trimming and J lost 2 bases; unmatched junction nucleotides: 7. The CDR3 is CASSSGYGRAYEQYF. CDR3 sequence (DNA): TGTGCCAGCAGTTCCGGTTACGGGAGGGCCTACGAGCAGTACTTC.

The genes are TRBV5-5 and TRBJ2-7; TRBD1 matches at 7 bases. Trimming removed 2 bases from V and 1 base from J; junction bases left unmatched: 9. Germline V gives CDR1 SGHKS, CDR2 YYEKEE (reference sequence). This CDR3 region has 16 residues. DNA of the CDR3: TGTGCCAGCAGCTTAGGCGTTGACAGGGCGTCCTACGAGCAGTACTTC. This gives the protein CASSLGVDRASYEQYF.

V and J are TRBV7-6 and TRBJ2-7, with TRBD2 matching over 7 bases. V gave up 5 bases and J gave up 5 bases; unmatched junction bases: 9. CDR3 length equals 14 residues. The germline V gene encodes CDR1 SGHVS and CDR2 FNYEAQ. The CDR3 sequence is CASSPTGGGNEQYF. DNA for the CDR3: TGTGCCAGCAGCCCTACTGGGGGGGGGAACGAGCAGTACTTC.

The chain uses TRBV9 and TRBJ2-7; TRBD1 might be the D (6 bases). V dropped 1 base and J dropped 7 bases, with 15 bases sitting between them. The germline V gene has CDR1 SGDLS and CDR2 YYNGEE. The CDR3 length is 14 residues. In nucleotides, the CDR3 is TGTGCCAGCAGCGTATTACAGGGAGAAGGAGAGCAGTACTTC. It specifies CASSVLQGEGEQYF.

The rearrangement uses TRBV19 and TRBJ2-2, with D possibly being TRBD1 (5 bases). The V gene lost 7 bases and the J gene lost 7 bases, with 10 bases spanning the gap. Germline CDR1 and CDR2: LNHDA and SQIVND (reference sequence). The CDR3 has 12 amino acids. The CDR3 region has the DNA TGTGCCAGTATAAGCAGGGACGGGGAGCTGTTTTTT. It translates to CASISRDGELFF.

About this clone: At one of its ends the junction is not consistent with the germline gene, which may arise from a read error. The chain combines TRBV7-9 with TRBJ2-3, with unresolved D. This CDR3 is built from 17 residues. Germline assignment: CDR1 SEHNR and CDR2 FQNEAQ (reference sequence). The CDR3 bases are TGTGCCAGCAGCGTTACGTGGTCCCGGTGGTACACAGATAAGCAGTATTTT. It specifies CASSVTWSRWYTDKQYF.

V is TRBV19 and J is TRBJ2-1, with TRBD2 as a possible D gene (5 bases). V was cut by 3 bases and J by 4 bases, with 10 bases left in between. The germline gives CDR1 LNHDA, CDR2 SQIVND (reference sequence). The CDR3 covers 14 residues. The CDR3 spells CASSMRDRYNEQFF. The CDR3 region has the DNA TGTGCCAGTAGTATGAGGGATAGGTACAATGAGCAGTTCTTC.

V and J are TRBV28 and TRBJ1-6; D gene unclear. Per germline, CDR1 MDHEN and CDR2 SYDVKM. The CDR3 extends over 13 amino acids. Trimming pared 4 bases from V and 9 bases from J, leaving 10 bases between. The chain's CDR3 is CASSSAFGSPLHF. The CDR3, as DNA: TGTGCCAGCAGTTCCGCTTTCGGTTCACCCCTCCACTTT.

V is TRBV7-9 and J is TRBJ2-5; 11 bases agree with TRBD1. The J segment lost 2 bases and the V segment lost 6 bases, leaving 8 bases of the junction unmatched. From germline, CDR1 is SEHNR and CDR2 FQNEAQ (reference sequence). The CDR3 contains 16 residues. The CDR3 DNA reads as TGTGCCAGCAGTGGACCGGGACAGGGGGGGCAAGAGACCCAGTACTTC. It specifies CASSGPGQGGQETQYF. Full variable domain (missing parts from reference TRBV7-9 and TRBJ2-5): DTGVSQNPRHKITKRGQNVTFRCDPISEHNRLYWYRQTLGQGPEFLTYFQNEAQLEKSRLLSDRFSAERPKGSFSTLEIQRTEQGDSAMYLCASSGPGQGGQETQYFGPGTRLLVL.

The chain uses TRBV28 and TRBJ1-5; 9 positions agree with TRBD1. The length of the CDR3 is 14 residues. Trimming at V came to 8 bases and at J to 7 bases, leaving 9 bases not matched to a gene. The V gene's germline CDR1 is MDHEN and CDR2 SYDVKM. CDR3 DNA: TGTGCCAGCCGAACAGGGGGCCTAAACCAGCCCCAGCATTTT. Protein sequence: CASRTGGLNQPQHF. Full variable domain (outside the CDR3, taken from reference TRBV28 and TRBJ1-5): DVKVTQSSRYLVKRTGEKVFLECVQDMDHENMFWYRQDPGLGLRLIYFSYDVKMKEKGDIPEGYSVSREKKERFSLILESASTNQTSMYLCASRTGGLNQPQHFGDGTRLSIL.

The chain couples TRBV7-6 to TRBJ2-5; 14 nucleotides match TRBD2. Per germline, CDR1 SGHVS and CDR2 FNYEAQ. The CDR3 covers 16 residues. V shed 3 bases and J 4 bases; nucleotides not matched to a gene: 4. The CDR3 protein is CASSFAGTSGGETQYF. CDR3 bases: TGTGCCAGCAGCTTCGCCGGGACTAGCGGGGGAGAGACCCAGTACTTC.

The rearrangement links TRBV4-2 to TRBJ2-5, with 8 nucleotides matching TRBD2. J was trimmed by 4 bases and V by 1 base; bases with no gene match: 8. The CDR3 runs to 16 residues. Germline V gene lookup returns CDR1 LGHNA and CDR2 YNFKEQ. Here the CDR3 reads CASSQVTGGPGETQYF. DNA for the CDR3: TGTGCCAGCAGCCAAGTAACGGGAGGGCCCGGAGAGACCCAGTACTTC.

The chain is built from TRBV6-1 and TRBJ2-3; 7 bases are shared with TRBD2. The CDR3 totals 16 residues. V was clipped by 3 bases and J by 0 bases; unmatched bases: 6. CDR1 and CDR2 (germline): MNHNS, SASEGT. The chain's CDR3 is CASSEGLAESTDTQYF. CDR3 nucleotides: TGTGCCAGCAGTGAGGGGCTAGCGGAGAGCACAGATACGCAGTATTTT.

V is TRBV7-9 and J is TRBJ1-5; maybe TRBD1 (6 bases). V gave up 5 bases and J gave up 5 bases, with 10 bases separating them. CDR3 size: 13 residues. Germline V gives CDR1 SEHNR, CDR2 FQNEAQ (reference sequence). CDR3: CASSPQGDQPQHF. The CDR3 nucleotides are TGTGCCAGCAGCCCACAGGGTGATCAGCCCCAGCATTTT.

The chain carries TRBV5-4 and TRBJ1-1; unclear D gene. The germline V gene has CDR1 SGHNT and CDR2 YYREEE (reference sequence). V dropped 0 bases and J dropped 8 bases, with 11 bases sitting between them. The CDR3 covers 13 residues. The CDR3 nucleotides are TGTGCCAGCAGCTTGGCCTCGAGTGCCGAAGCTTTCTTT. Translation gives CASSLASSAEAFF.

This chain joins TRBV2 and TRBJ2-7; 12 bases align to TRBD2. Germline CDR1 reads SNHLY; CDR2 reads FYNNEI. V shed 6 bases and J 6 bases; nucleotides not matched to a gene: 9. The CDR3 covers 15 residues. The CDR3 loop is CASRFWGLAGGEQYF. DNA of the CDR3: TGTGCCAGCAGGTTTTGGGGACTAGCGGGCGGCGAGCAGTACTTC. The complete variable domain, with remaining parts taken from reference TRBV2 and TRBJ2-7, reads EPEVTQTPSHQVTQMGQEVILRCVPISNHLYFYWYRQILGQKVEFLVSFYNNEISEKSEIFDDQFSVERPDGSNFTLKIRSTKLEDSAMYFCASRFWGLAGGEQYFGPGTRLTVT.

The chain carries TRBV10-3 and TRBJ2-6, with 8 bases matching TRBD1. The trim removed 10 bases at V and 0 bases at J, leaving 14 bases unmatched. Per germline, CDR1 ENHRY and CDR2 SYGVKD. The CDR3 covers 18 residues. For the CDR3, the DNA is TGTGCCACCCATCCCGCCGGGACAGGAGGCTCTGGGGCCAACGTCCTGACTTTC. Protein product: CATHPAGTGGSGANVLTF.